What follows describes a single T cell receptor beta chain. The sample comes from a study of cytomegalovirus exposure and HLA in healthy donors. Trimming removed 0 bases from V and 5 bases from J, with 11 bases in between. Looked up from germline, CDR1 is LNHNV and CDR2 is YYDKDF (reference sequence). CDR3 length equals 15 residues. PCR involved 60 Vbeta and 13 Jbeta primers. The method was immunoSEQ multiplex PCR; TCRdb's version includes in-frame clones alone and lacks a portion of them. The sample records about 220,000 clones, around 80% being singletons. Source material: PBMCs. The genes are TRBV15 and TRBJ1-5, with D uncertain. The TCR comes from a boy younger than 10 in good health and CMV-seronegative. The CDR3 reads CATSRDTDIYQPQHF. The CDR3 DNA sequence: TGTGCCACCAGCAGAGACACAGACATCTATCAGCCCCAGCATTTT.